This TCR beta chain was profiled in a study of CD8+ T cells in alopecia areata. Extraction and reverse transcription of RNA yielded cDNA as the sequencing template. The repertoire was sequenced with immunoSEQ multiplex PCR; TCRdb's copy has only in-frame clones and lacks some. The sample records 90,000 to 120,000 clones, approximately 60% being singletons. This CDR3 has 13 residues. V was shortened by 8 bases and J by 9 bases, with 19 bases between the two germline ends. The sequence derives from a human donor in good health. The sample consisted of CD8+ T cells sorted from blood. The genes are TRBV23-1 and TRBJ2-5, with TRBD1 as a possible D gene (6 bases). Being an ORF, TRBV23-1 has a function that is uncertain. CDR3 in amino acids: CASRSGRGRAQYF. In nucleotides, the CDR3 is TGCGCCAGCCGGTCAGGCAGGGGTCGGGCCCAGTACTTC.